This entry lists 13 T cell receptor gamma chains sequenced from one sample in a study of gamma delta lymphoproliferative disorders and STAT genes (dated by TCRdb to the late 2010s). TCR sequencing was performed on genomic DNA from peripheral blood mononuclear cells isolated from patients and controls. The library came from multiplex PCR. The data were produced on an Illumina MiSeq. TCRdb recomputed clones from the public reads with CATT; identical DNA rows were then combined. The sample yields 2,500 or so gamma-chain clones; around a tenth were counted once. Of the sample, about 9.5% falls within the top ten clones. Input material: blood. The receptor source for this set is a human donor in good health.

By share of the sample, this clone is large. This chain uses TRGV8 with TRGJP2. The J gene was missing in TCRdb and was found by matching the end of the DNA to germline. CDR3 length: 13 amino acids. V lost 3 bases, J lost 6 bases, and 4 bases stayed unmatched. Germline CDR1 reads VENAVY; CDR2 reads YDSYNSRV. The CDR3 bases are TGTGCCACCTGGGATGGGTGTGATTGGATCAAGACGTTT. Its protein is CATWDGCDWIKTF.

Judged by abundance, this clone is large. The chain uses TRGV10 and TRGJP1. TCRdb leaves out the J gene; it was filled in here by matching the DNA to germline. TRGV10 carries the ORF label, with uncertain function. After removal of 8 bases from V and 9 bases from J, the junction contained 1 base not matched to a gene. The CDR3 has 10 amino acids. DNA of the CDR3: TGTGCTGCGTGGCGTTGGTTCAAGATATTT. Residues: CAAWRWFKIF.

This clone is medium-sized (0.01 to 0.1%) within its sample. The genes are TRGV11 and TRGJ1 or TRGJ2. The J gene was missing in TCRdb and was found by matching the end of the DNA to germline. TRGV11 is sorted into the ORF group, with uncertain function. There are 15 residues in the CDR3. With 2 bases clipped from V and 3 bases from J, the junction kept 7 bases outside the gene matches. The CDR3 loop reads CACWIRRIVYYKKLF. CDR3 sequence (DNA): TGTGCCTGCTGGATTAGGCGAATAGTTTATTATAAGAAACTCTTT.

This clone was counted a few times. For the CDR3, the DNA is TGTGCCACCTGGGATAGTAGGGGGGGGGGTTATAAGAAACTCTTT. As protein: CATWDSRGGGYKKLF. The V gene is TRGV8, the J gene TRGJ1 or TRGJ2. TCRdb leaves out the J gene; it was filled in here by matching the DNA to germline. Per germline, CDR1 VENAVY and CDR2 YDSYNSRV. The CDR3 runs 15 residues. V lost 1 base and J lost 6; bases outside the gene matches: 12.

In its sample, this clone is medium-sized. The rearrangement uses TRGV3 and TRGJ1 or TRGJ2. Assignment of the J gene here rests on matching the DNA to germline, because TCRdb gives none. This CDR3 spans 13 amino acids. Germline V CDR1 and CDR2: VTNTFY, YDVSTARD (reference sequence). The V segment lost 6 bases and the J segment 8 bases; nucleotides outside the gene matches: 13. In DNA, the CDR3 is TGTGCCACCTGGCCCCTAAGGTCTCATAAGAAACTCTTT. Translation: CATWPLRSHKKLF.

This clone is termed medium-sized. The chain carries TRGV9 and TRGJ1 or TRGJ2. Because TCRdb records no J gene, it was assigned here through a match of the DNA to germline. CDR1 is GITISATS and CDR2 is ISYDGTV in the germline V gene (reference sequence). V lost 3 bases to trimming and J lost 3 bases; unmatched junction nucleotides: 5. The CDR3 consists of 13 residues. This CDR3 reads CALWETRYYKKLF. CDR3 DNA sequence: TGTGCCTTGTGGGAGACCCGTTATTATAAGAAACTCTTT.

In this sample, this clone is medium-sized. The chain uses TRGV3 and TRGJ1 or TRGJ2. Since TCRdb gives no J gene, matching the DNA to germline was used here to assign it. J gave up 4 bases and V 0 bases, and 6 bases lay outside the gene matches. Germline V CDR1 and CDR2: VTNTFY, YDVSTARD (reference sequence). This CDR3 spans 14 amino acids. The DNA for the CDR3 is TGTGCCACCTGGGACAGGCCGTGCTATTATAAGAAACTCTTT. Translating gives CATWDRPCYYKKLF.

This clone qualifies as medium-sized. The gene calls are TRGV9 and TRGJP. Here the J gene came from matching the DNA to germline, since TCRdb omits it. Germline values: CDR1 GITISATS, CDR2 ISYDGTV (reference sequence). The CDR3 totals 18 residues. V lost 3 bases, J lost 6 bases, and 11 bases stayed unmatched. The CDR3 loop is CALWERWVGELGKKIKVF. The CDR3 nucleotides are TGTGCCTTGTGGGAGCGGTGGGTGGGAGAGTTGGGCAAAAAAATCAAGGTATTT.

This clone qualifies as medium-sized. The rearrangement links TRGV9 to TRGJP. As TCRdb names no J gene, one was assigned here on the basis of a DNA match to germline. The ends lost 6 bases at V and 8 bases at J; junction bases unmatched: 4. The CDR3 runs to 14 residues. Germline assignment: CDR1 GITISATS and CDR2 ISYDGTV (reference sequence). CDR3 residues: CALWQQLGKKIKVF. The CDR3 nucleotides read TGTGCCTTGTGGCAGCAGTTGGGCAAAAAAATCAAGGTATTT.

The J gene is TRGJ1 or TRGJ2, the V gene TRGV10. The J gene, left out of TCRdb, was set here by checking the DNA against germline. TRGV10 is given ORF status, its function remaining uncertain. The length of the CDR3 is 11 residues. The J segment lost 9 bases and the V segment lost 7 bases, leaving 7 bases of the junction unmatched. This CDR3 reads CAAWSRVKKLF. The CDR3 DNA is TGTGCTGCGTGGTCAAGGGTTAAGAAACTCTTT.

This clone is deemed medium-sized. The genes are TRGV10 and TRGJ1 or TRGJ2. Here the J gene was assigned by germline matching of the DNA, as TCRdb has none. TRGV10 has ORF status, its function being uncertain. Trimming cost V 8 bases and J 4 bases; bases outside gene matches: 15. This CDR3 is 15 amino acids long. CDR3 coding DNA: TGTGCTGCGTGGGCCCTTCAGGGAGTGTATTATAAGAAACTCTTT. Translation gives CAAWALQGVYYKKLF.

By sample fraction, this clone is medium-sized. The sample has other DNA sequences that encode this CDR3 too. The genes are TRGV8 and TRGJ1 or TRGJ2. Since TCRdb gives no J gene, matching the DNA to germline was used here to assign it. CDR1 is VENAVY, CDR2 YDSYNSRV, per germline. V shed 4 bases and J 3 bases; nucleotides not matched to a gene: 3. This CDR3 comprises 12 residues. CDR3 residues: CATWDPYYKKLF. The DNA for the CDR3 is TGTGCCACCTGGGACCCTTATTATAAGAAACTCTTT.

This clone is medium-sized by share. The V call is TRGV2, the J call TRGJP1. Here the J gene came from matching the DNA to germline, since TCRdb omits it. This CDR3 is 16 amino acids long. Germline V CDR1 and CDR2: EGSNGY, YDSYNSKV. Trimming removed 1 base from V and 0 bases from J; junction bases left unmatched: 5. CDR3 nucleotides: TGTGCCACCTGGGACGGTCCTAATACCACTGGTTGGTTCAAGATATTT. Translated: CATWDGPNTTGWFKIF.